One and the same sample provided the 19 T cell receptor beta chains below, sequenced in a study of shared clonotypes between healthy human individuals. The data were produced by immunoSEQ multiplex PCR, yet TCRdb's version contains in-frame clones alone and is incomplete. This sample has 550,000 to 700,000 clones; approximately 73% occur once, and the top ten carry around 1.7%. Sequences were obtained from memory CD4+ T cells sorted from blood. Subset described: CD45RA-negative fraction. The receptors stem from a woman in her 30s in good health.

The CDR3 sequence is CASSLWTEHRFGYTF. The CDR3 nucleotides read TGTGCCAGCAGTTTATGGACCGAACACCGGTTTGGCTACACCTTC. V is TRBV28 and J is TRBJ1-2; D not certain. The germline V gene has CDR1 MDHEN and CDR2 SYDVKM. V was clipped by 0 bases and J by 7 bases, with 15 bases between them. This CDR3 region has 15 residues.

This clone was observed a few times. This chain joins TRBV19 and TRBJ1-5; D is undetermined. The germline gives CDR1 LNHDA, CDR2 SQIVND (reference sequence). V was trimmed by 5 bases and J by 7 bases, leaving 12 bases between them. The CDR3 is 13 amino acids. The CDR3 DNA sequence: TGTGCCAGTAGTTTCCCAACAGCCCAGCCCCAGCATTTT. This codes for CASSFPTAQPQHF.

The genes are TRBV11-2 and TRBJ2-3; maybe TRBD1 (5 bases). V lost 4 bases and J 9 bases, leaving 11 bases between the germline ends. The CDR3 is made up of 12 amino acids. The germline V gene encodes CDR1 SGHAT and CDR2 FQNNGV. This CDR3 reads CASSYIRETQYF. CDR3 coding DNA: TGTGCCAGCAGCTACATCAGGGAAACGCAGTATTTT.

V and J are TRBV6-1 and TRBJ1-4; D may be TRBD1 (6 bases). This CDR3 region has 15 residues. V dropped 2 bases and J dropped 0 bases, with 7 bases sitting between them. Germline CDR1 is MNHNS and CDR2 is SASEGT. The CDR3 DNA sequence: TGTGCCAGCAGTGAAAGGACAGCAACTAATGAAAAACTGTTTTTT. Its protein is CASSERTATNEKLFF.

The chain joins TRBV7-9 to TRBJ2-3; no definite D call. Germline assignment: CDR1 SEHNR and CDR2 FQNEAQ (reference sequence). With 1 base removed from V and 6 bases from J, the gap between germline ends came to 20 bases. CDR3 length: 17 amino acids. CDR3 DNA sequence: TGTGCCAGCAGCTTAGGAACGGGCAGCCAATTTGTGGATACGCAGTATTTT. This codes for CASSLGTGSQFVDTQYF.

The chain carries TRBV28 and TRBJ1-2; TRBD1 might be the D (5 bases). V lost 8 bases and J lost 4, with 14 bases in between. Germline CDR1 is MDHEN and CDR2 is SYDVKM. The CDR3 length is 13 residues. CDR3 nucleotide sequence: TGTGCCAGCTGGGTCGGGGGTTCCTATGGCTACACCTTC. Its translation: CASWVGGSYGYTF.

V usage is TRBV7-8 and J usage is TRBJ1-5; the match to TRBD1 covers 10 bases. The CDR3 sequence is 16 residues long. Trimming at V came to 3 bases and at J to 1 base, leaving 3 bases not matched to a gene. CDR1 and CDR2 from the germline V gene are SGHVS and FQNEAQ. CDR3 DNA sequence: TGTGCCAGCAGCTTCCAGGACAGGGGGAGCAATCAGCCCCAGCATTTT. It encodes CASSFQDRGSNQPQHF.

CDR3 protein: CASSSQTSETQYF. The CDR3 region has the DNA TGTGCCAGCAGCTCACAAACGTCGGAGACCCAGTACTTC. The V and J genes are TRBV11-3 and TRBJ2-5; D uncertain. Trimming pared 4 bases from V and 5 bases from J, leaving 11 bases between. Per germline, CDR1 SGHNT and CDR2 YENEEA. The CDR3 consists of 13 residues.

The rearrangement uses TRBV18 and TRBJ2-7; 10 bases align to TRBD1. The CDR3 is 13 amino acids. V lost 5 bases to trimming and J lost 4 bases; unmatched junction nucleotides: 2. CDR1 and CDR2 (germline): KGHSH, LQKENI. CDR3 loop: CASSEDRGYEQYF. For the CDR3, the DNA is TGTGCCAGCTCAGAGGACAGGGGGTACGAGCAGTACTTC.

The chain has TRBV29-1 and TRBJ2-1, with a possible D match to TRBD2 (5 bases). The germline V and J ends were trimmed by 6 bases and 8 bases, with 14 bases remaining between them. Per germline, CDR1 SQVTM and CDR2 ANQGSEA. The CDR3 is 12 amino acids. The CDR3 loop is CSVTRMIDEQFF. CDR3 nucleotide sequence: TGCAGCGTAACTAGGATGATCGATGAGCAGTTCTTC.

The chain combines TRBV5-4 with TRBJ2-7; 7 nucleotides agree with TRBD2. The germline V gene encodes CDR1 SGHNT and CDR2 YYREEE (reference sequence). The CDR3 contains 15 residues. V was clipped by 2 bases and J by 3 bases; unmatched bases: 8. The CDR3 region is CASSLYSGKNYEQYF. CDR3 in DNA: TGTGCCAGCAGCTTATACAGCGGGAAGAACTACGAGCAGTACTTC.

The rearrangement uses TRBV14 and TRBJ2-7, with 13 bases identical to TRBD2. This CDR3 has 14 residues. In germline, CDR1 is SGHDN, CDR2 FVKESK. V shed 4 bases, J shed 7 bases, and the junction held 4 bases outside the gene matches. Here the CDR3 reads CASSRTSGSNEQYF. The CDR3 DNA sequence: TGTGCCAGCAGCCGGACTAGCGGGAGTAATGAGCAGTACTTC. The variable domain in full, with the rest retrieved from reference TRBV14 and TRBJ2-7, is EAGVTQFPSHSVIEKGQTVTLRCDPISGHDNLYWYRRVMGKEIKFLLHFVKESKQDESGMPNNRFLAERTGGTYSTLKVQPAELEDSGVYFCASSRTSGSNEQYFGPGTRLTVT.

Concerning this clone: The same CDR3 also results from other DNA sequences found in this sample. This chain uses TRBV5-1 with TRBJ2-7, with D possibly TRBD1 on 6 matching bases. Trimming removed 0 bases from V and 5 bases from J, with 6 bases in between. CDR1 is SGHRS, CDR2 YFSETQ, per germline. CDR3 size: 12 residues. The CDR3 reads CASSLGGHEQYF. In DNA, the CDR3 is TGCGCCAGCAGCTTGGGGGGGCACGAGCAGTACTTC.

The V and J genes are TRBV6-5 and TRBJ2-7; a weak D match, TRBD1 (6 bases). Germline V gives CDR1 MNHEY, CDR2 SVGAGI. Trimming took off 6 bases at V and 7 bases at J, with 10 bases between the two ends. The CDR3 covers 11 residues. Written as DNA, the CDR3 is TGTGCCAGCAGCCCAGGGGTTGAGCAGTACTTC. Its translation is CASSPGVEQYF.

The chain employs TRBV11-2 and TRBJ2-5; D gene unclear. The CDR3 totals 13 residues. Germline CDR1 is SGHAT and CDR2 is FQNNGV. Trimming removed 4 bases from V and 3 bases from J, with 9 bases in between. CDR3 sequence reads: CASSSLEEETQYF. CDR3 DNA: TGTGCCAGCAGCTCCTTAGAGGAAGAGACCCAGTACTTC.

The CDR3 spells CANALWEDYTGELFF. CDR3 DNA: TGTGCCAACGCTCTGTGGGAGGACTACACCGGGGAGCTGTTTTTT. The chain joins TRBV7-8 to TRBJ2-2, with a tentative D call TRBD2 (6 bases). The CDR3 extends over 15 amino acids. V dropped 10 bases and J dropped 3 bases, with 18 bases sitting between them. Germline CDR1 reads SGHVS; CDR2 reads FQNEAQ.

J is TRBJ2-1 and V is TRBV9; TRBD2 matches 9 bases. Germline V gene sequence: CDR1 SGDLS, CDR2 YYNGEE. This CDR3 has 16 amino acids. The V and J ends lost 0 bases and 7 bases, in that order; junction bases with no gene match: 8. The CDR3 DNA follows: TGTGCCAGCAGCGTAGAGACTAGCGGCCTTCAAAATGAGCAGTTCTTC. It specifies CASSVETSGLQNEQFF.

This clone was seen more than once but under ten times. This sequence joins TRBV2 and TRBJ1-3, with D possibly being TRBD1 (5 bases). Between the trimmed V and J ends, which lost 5 bases and 4 bases, there was a span of 12 bases. The CDR3 totals 14 residues. Germline CDR1 SNHLY, CDR2 FYNNEI. DNA for the CDR3: TGTGCCAGCAGTACTACAGGCTCCGGAAACACCATATATTTT. Translation gives CASSTTGSGNTIYF.

The chain couples TRBV28 to TRBJ1-3; D call uncertain. The CDR3 length is 16 residues. The V and J ends lost 2 bases and 0 bases respectively, with 11 bases between them. CDR1 and CDR2 from the germline V gene are MDHEN and SYDVKM. This CDR3 is CASSLGVPYSGNTIYF. DNA for the CDR3: TGTGCCAGCAGTTTAGGGGTTCCTTACTCTGGAAACACCATATATTTT.